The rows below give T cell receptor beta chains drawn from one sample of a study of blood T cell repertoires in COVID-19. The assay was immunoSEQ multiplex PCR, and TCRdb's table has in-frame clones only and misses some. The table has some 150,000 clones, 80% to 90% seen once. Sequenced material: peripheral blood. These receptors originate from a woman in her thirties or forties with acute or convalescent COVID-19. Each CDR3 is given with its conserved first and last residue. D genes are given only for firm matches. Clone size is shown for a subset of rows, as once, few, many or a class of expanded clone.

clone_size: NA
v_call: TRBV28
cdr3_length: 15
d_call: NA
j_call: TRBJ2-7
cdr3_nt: TGTGCCAGCAGTTTAGACAGTGACCTCTACTACGAGCAGTACTTC
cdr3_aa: CASSLDSDLYYEQYF

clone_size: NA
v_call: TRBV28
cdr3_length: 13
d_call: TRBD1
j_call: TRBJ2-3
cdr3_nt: TGTGCCAGCCAGACAGGGAGCACAGATACGCAGTATTTT
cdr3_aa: CASQTGSTDTQYF

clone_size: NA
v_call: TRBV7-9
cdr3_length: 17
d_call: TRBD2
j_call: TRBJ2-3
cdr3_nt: TGTGCCAGCAGCTTAGATGCCCGTAGCGGGGAGGCAGATACGCAGTATTTT
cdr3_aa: CASSLDARSGEADTQYF

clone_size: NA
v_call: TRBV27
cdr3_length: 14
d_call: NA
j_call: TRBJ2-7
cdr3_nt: TGTGCCAGCAGTCCACAAACGACAGGCTACGAGCAGTACTTC
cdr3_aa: CASSPQTTGYEQYF

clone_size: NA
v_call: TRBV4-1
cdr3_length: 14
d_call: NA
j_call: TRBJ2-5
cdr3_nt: TGCGCCAGCAGCCAAAAACAGGGTCAAGAGACCCAGTACTTC
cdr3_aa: CASSQKQGQETQYF

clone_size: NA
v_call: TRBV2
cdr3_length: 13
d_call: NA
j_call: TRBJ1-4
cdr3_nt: TGTGCCACCCCGGACAGTCATTATGAAAAACTGTTTTTT
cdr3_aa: CATPDSHYEKLFF

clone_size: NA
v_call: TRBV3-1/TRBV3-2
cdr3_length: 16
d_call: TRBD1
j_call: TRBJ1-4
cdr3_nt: TGTGCCAGCAGCCAAGAAATCGGGACAGGGTACGGGGAACTGTTTTTT
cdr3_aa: CASSQEIGTGYGELFF

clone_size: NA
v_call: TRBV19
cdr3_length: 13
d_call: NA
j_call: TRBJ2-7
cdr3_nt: TGTGCCAGTAGTCCCCGGACAGAAGACGAGCAGTACTTC
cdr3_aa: CASSPRTEDEQYF

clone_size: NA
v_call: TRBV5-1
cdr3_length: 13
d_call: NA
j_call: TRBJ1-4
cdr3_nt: TGCGCCAGCACGGGACTTGATAGTGAAAAACTGTTTTTT
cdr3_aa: CASTGLDSEKLFF

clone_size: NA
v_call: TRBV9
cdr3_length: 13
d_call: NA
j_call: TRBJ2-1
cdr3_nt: TGTGCCAGCAGGGAGACTCCTATAGGCGAGCAGTTCTTC
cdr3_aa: CASRETPIGEQFF

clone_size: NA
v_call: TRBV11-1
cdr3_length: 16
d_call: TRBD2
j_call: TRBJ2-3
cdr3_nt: TGTGCCAGCAGCCGGTCGGGGGGGCCGTCATTAGATACGCAGTATTTT
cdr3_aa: CASSRSGGPSLDTQYF

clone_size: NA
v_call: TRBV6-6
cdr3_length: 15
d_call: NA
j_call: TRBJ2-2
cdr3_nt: TGTGCCAGCAGTCGACAGGGAGGAAAGACCGGGGAGCTGTTTTTT
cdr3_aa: CASSRQGGKTGELFF

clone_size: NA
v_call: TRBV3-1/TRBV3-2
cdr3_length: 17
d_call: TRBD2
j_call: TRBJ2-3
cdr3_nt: TGTGCCAGCAGCCCCGGGACTAGCGGGGGGGCTAGAGATACGCAGTATTTT
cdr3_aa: CASSPGTSGGARDTQYF

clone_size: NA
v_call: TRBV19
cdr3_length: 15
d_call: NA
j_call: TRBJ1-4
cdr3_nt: TGTGCCGCCAGTAGTGGGGGAGGCGGCAATGAAAAACTGTTTTTT
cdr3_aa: CAASSGGGGNEKLFF

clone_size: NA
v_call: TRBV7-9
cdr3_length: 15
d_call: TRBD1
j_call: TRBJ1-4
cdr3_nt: TGTGCCAGCAGCTTAGCAGGACAGGGAGGTGAAAAACTGTTTTTT
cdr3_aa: CASSLAGQGGEKLFF

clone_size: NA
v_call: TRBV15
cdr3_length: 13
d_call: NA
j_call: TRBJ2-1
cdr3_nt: TGTGCCACCAGCAGCATGAAGGGGAATGAGCAGTTCTTC
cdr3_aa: CATSSMKGNEQFF

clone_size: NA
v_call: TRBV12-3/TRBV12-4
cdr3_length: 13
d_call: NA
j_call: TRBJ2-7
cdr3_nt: TGTGCCAGCAGCACAACAGGGTTCCACGAGCAGTACTTC
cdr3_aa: CASSTTGFHEQYF

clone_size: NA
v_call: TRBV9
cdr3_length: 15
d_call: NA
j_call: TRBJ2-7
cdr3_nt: TGTGCCAGCAGCGTAGACACAGGCCCCCTCTACGAGCAGTACTTC
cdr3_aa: CASSVDTGPLYEQYF

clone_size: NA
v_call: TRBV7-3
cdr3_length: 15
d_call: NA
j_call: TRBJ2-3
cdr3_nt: TGTGCCAGCAGCTTGAGCACGGGAAGCACAGATACGCAGTATTTT
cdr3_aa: CASSLSTGSTDTQYF

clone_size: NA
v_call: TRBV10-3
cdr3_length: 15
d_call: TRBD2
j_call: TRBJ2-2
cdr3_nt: TGTGCCATCAGACCTCCTAGCGGGGCGGACGGGGAGCTGTTTTTT
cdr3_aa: CAIRPPSGADGELFF

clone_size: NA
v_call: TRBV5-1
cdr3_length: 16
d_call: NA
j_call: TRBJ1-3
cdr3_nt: TGCGCCAGCAGCTTGCAGTCCCCTCGCTCTGGAAACACCATATATTTT
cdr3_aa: CASSLQSPRSGNTIYF

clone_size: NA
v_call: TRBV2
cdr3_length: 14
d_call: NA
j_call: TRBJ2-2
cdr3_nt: TGTGCCAGCAGTGAAAGATTGTCGGCCGGGGAGCTGTTTTTT
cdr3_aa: CASSERLSAGELFF

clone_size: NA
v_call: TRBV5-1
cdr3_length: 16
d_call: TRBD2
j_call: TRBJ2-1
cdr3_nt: TGCGCCAGCAGCTTGAACCCCCGCGGACTAGTCGATGAGCAGTTCTTC
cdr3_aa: CASSLNPRGLVDEQFF

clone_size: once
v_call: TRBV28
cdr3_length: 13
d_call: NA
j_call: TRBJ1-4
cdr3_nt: TGTGCCAGCAGTTTCAGGGGAGATGAAAAACTGTTTTTT
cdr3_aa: CASSFRGDEKLFF

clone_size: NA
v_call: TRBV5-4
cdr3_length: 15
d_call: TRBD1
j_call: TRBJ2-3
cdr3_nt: TGTGCCAGCAGCGCAAGACAGGGTCCGCCCGATACGCAGTATTTT
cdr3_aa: CASSARQGPPDTQYF

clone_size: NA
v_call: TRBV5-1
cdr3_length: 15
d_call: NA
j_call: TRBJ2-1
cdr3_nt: TGCGCCAGCAGCTTGGAATTCAACGGCTACAATGAGCAGTTCTTC
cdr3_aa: CASSLEFNGYNEQFF

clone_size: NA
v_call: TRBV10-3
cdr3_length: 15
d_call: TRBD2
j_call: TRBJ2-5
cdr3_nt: TGTGCCATCAGTGATTATGGCGGGGGCCAAGAGACCCAGTACTTC
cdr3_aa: CAISDYGGGQETQYF